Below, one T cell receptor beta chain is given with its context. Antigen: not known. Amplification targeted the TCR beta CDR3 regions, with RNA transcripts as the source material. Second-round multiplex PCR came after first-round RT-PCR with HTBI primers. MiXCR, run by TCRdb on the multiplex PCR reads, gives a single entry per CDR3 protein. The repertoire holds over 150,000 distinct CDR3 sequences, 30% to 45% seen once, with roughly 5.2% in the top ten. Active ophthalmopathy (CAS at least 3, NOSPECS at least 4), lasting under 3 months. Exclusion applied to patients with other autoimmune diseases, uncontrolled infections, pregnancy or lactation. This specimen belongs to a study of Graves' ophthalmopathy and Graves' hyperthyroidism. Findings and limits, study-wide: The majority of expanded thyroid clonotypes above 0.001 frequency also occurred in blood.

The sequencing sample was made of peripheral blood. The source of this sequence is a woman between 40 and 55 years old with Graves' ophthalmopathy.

This chain's CDR3 is CASSLRDSPLHF. The CDR3 nucleotides read TGTGCCAGCAGCTTAAGGGATTCACCCCTCCACTTT. The chain employs TRBV7-2 and TRBJ1-6; D remains ambiguous. Germline CDR1 and CDR2: SGHTA and FQGNSA. Trimming took 2 bases from V and 8 from J, leaving 4 bases between them. This CDR3 is built from 12 residues.